A selection of T cell receptor beta chains follows, all from one sample in a study of blood T cell repertoires in COVID-19. Produced via immunoSEQ multiplex PCR; TCRdb's table is partial and in-frame only. The data hold tens of thousands of clones, with 70% to 80% observed a single time. Sequencing was done on a sample of peripheral blood. The receptors derive from a human donor in a cohort sampled during active COVID-19. Each CDR3 is given with its conserved first and last residue. A D gene is named only where the DNA matches it firmly. Clone size appears in some rows only: once, few, many, or a class for an expanded clone.

D gene	clone size	V gene	J gene	CDR3 DNA	CDR3 protein
.	.	TRBV3-1/TRBV3-2	TRBJ2-7	TGTGCCAGCAGGCCCTTGGTTGGGGGGTACTCCTACGAGCAGTACTTC	CASRPLVGGYSYEQYF
.	.	TRBV28	TRBJ1-2	TGTGCCAGCAGTTTAGTAGGGGGAGCCCTCTATGGCTACACCTTC	CASSLVGGALYGYTF
TRBD1	.	TRBV6-1	TRBJ1-2	TGTGCCAGCAGTGAACTACAGGGGGCGCGTATCCGCTACACCTTC	CASSELQGARIRYTF
.	.	TRBV30	TRBJ2-5	TGTGCCTGTGACGTCGGAGGCCAGTACTTC	CACDVGGQYF
TRBD1	.	TRBV20-1	TRBJ1-2	TGCAGTGCTAGTAACCGGGACAGGGGTCTAGGTGGCTACACCTTC	CSASNRDRGLGGYTF
.	.	TRBV10-3	TRBJ2-7	TGTGCCATCAGTGAGTTACCAGGCTCCGAGCAGTACTTC	CAISELPGSEQYF
.	few	TRBV19	TRBJ1-5	TGTGCCAGTAGCCCAAAACCAGGGGTCCTGGGTCAGCCCCAGCATTTT	CASSPKPGVLGQPQHF
TRBD2	.	TRBV5-8	TRBJ2-1	TGTGCCAGCAGCTTAGGGACTAGCGGGTCCTACAATGAGCAGTTCTTC	CASSLGTSGSYNEQFF
TRBD1	once	TRBV5-1	TRBJ1-4	TGCGCCAGCAGCTTGGATGGGACAGGAATTGAAAAACTGTTTTTT	CASSLDGTGIEKLFF
.	.	TRBV27	TRBJ2-1	TGTGCCAGCAGTCTCAACAACAGTCCCTACAATGAGCAGTTCTTC	CASSLNNSPYNEQFF
.	.	TRBV27	TRBJ1-6	TGTGCCAGCAGTTTCCTTGGGGGGGTTGGGAATTCACCCCTCCACTTT	CASSFLGGVGNSPLHF
.	.	TRBV5-5	TRBJ1-5	TGTGCCAGCAGCTTAGAGAGCAATCAGCCCCAGCATTTT	CASSLESNQPQHF
.	.	TRBV6-6	TRBJ1-2	TGTGCCAGCAGCCCCGGAGTGTTCTATGGCTACACCTTC	CASSPGVFYGYTF
TRBD1	.	TRBV28	TRBJ2-5	TGTGCCAGCAGTCTCACCGGGACAGGCCAAGAGACCCAGTACTTC	CASSLTGTGQETQYF
TRBD1	.	TRBV30	TRBJ1-5	TGTGCCTGGAGTAGGTCGGGGGTCCTTTTGACAGGGGGTGGCAATCAGCCCCAGCATTTT	CAWSRSGVLLTGGGNQPQHF
.	.	TRBV6-6	TRBJ2-3	TGTGCCAGCAGCCCACCGACTGCATGGGCGCAGTATTTT	CASSPPTAWAQYF
TRBD2	.	TRBV4-1	TRBJ2-1	TGCGCCAGCAGCCAAGTGGCGGGAGGGCCGAGTGAGCAGTTCTTC	CASSQVAGGPSEQFF
TRBD1	.	TRBV6-5	TRBJ1-2	TGTGCCAGCAGATCTTCGGGACAGGGGTATCGTGGCTACACCTTC	CASRSSGQGYRGYTF